These T cell receptor beta chains were read from a single sample in a study of identical twins. TCRdb itself ran the 5' RACE reads through MiXCR, one entry per CDR3 protein. The table includes hundreds of thousands of distinct CDR3 sequences, around a sixth detected once. The sample also formed part of further work on T cells expressing NK-cell markers.

Sequenced input: PBMCs. These receptors were taken from a woman aged 18-29 years in good health. Each CDR3 is given with its conserved first and last residue. D genes are given only for firm matches. Clone size, where shown, is once, few, many, or a class for clones that have expanded.

v_gene: TRBV5-4
d_gene: .
j_gene: TRBJ2-3
abundance: many
CDR3aa: CASSSVGGTDTQYF
CDR3nt: TGTGCCAGCAGCTCCGTCGGGGGCACAGATACGCAGTATTTT

v_gene: TRBV5-1
d_gene: TRBD1
j_gene: TRBJ2-3
abundance: .
CDR3aa: CASSLEGAFFGTDTQYF
CDR3nt: TGCGCCAGCAGCTTGGAGGGGGCTTTTTTCGGCACAGATACGCAGTATTTT

v_gene: TRBV20-1
d_gene: .
j_gene: TRBJ1-1
abundance: .
CDR3aa: CSATTDATEAFF
CDR3nt: TGCAGTGCTACCACCGACGCCACTGAAGCTTTCTTT

v_gene: TRBV20-1
d_gene: TRBD2
j_gene: TRBJ2-1
abundance: few
CDR3aa: CSARTTSGINEQFF
CDR3nt: TGCAGTGCTAGAACCACTAGCGGGATTAATGAGCAGTTCTTC

v_gene: TRBV5-1
d_gene: TRBD1
j_gene: TRBJ2-1
abundance: .
CDR3aa: CASSLADRGWLFF
CDR3nt: TGCGCCAGCAGCTTGGCGGACAGGGGGTGGCTGTTCTTC

v_gene: TRBV18
d_gene: TRBD1
j_gene: TRBJ1-6
abundance: .
CDR3aa: CASSPGAGTGGSPLHF
CDR3nt: TGTGCCAGCTCACCGGGAGCCGGGACAGGAGGATCACCCCTCCACTTT

v_gene: TRBV6-5
d_gene: .
j_gene: TRBJ2-7
abundance: few
CDR3aa: CASSYRTDQYF
CDR3nt: TGTGCCAGCAGTTACCGGACGGACCAGTACTTC

v_gene: TRBV5-1
d_gene: .
j_gene: TRBJ2-6
abundance: few
CDR3aa: CASSLSQDSSGANVLTF
CDR3nt: TGCGCCAGCAGCTTGAGCCAAGACTCTTCTGGGGCCAACGTCCTGACTTTC

v_gene: TRBV5-1
d_gene: .
j_gene: TRBJ2-5
abundance: few
CDR3aa: CASSLVVGNQETQYF
CDR3nt: TGCGCCAGCAGCTTGGTGGTCGGGAACCAAGAGACCCAGTACTTC

v_gene: TRBV6-1
d_gene: .
j_gene: TRBJ2-7
abundance: few
CDR3aa: CASSTWRGTNQGEQYF
CDR3nt: TGTGCCAGCAGCACCTGGAGGGGGACGAATCAGGGAGAGCAGTACTTC

v_gene: TRBV4-2
d_gene: .
j_gene: TRBJ2-4
abundance: .
CDR3aa: CASSQDRVGNIQYF
CDR3nt: TGTGCCAGCAGCCAAGACAGGGTCGGGAACATTCAGTACTTC

v_gene: TRBV7-2
d_gene: .
j_gene: TRBJ2-1
abundance: .
CDR3aa: CASSLNGARYNEQFF
CDR3nt: TGTGCCAGCAGCTTAAACGGGGCCAGATACAATGAGCAGTTCTTC

v_gene: TRBV27
d_gene: .
j_gene: TRBJ2-1
abundance: few
CDR3aa: CASSLTPVGSSSPGSYNEQFF
CDR3nt: TGTGCCAGCAGTTTAACCCCAGTGGGTAGCTCCTCCCCGGGCTCCTACAATGAGCAGTTCTTC

v_gene: TRBV25-1
d_gene: TRBD2
j_gene: TRBJ2-7
abundance: few
CDR3aa: CASTSGDSYEQYF
CDR3nt: TGTGCCAGCACTAGCGGAGACTCCTACGAGCAGTACTTC

v_gene: TRBV4-2
d_gene: .
j_gene: TRBJ2-1
abundance: few
CDR3aa: CASSQEVTGGNNEQFF
CDR3nt: TGTGCCAGCAGCCAAGAGGTGACCGGGGGAAACAATGAGCAGTTCTTC

v_gene: TRBV5-1
d_gene: .
j_gene: TRBJ2-2
abundance: .
CDR3aa: CASTTQDPNTGELFF
CDR3nt: TGCGCCAGCACGACACAGGACCCGAACACCGGGGAGCTGTTTTTT

v_gene: TRBV5-1
d_gene: TRBD1
j_gene: TRBJ2-4
abundance: many
CDR3aa: CASSSTTGAAKNIQYF
CDR3nt: TGCGCCAGCAGTTCTACGACAGGGGCAGCCAAAAACATTCAGTACTTC

v_gene: TRBV20-1
d_gene: .
j_gene: TRBJ1-1
abundance: few
CDR3aa: CSATKGRITNTEAFF
CDR3nt: TGCAGTGCCACGAAGGGACGGATTACGAACACTGAAGCTTTCTTT